The next 26 T cell receptor beta chains were all read from a single sample in a study of T cell changes during pregnancy in multiple sclerosis. Some clones are missing from TCRdb's copy, which holds only in-frame ones; the method was immunoSEQ multiplex PCR. The repertoire holds 90,000 to 95,000 clones, with over 85% as singletons. The source material was peripheral blood, sampled in the first trimester of pregnancy. These TCRs come from a female donor with multiple sclerosis, enrolled in a pregnancy study.

The chain carries TRBV6-4 and TRBJ2-3; 14 nucleotides agree with TRBD2. V was pared by 6 bases and J by 5 bases, with 4 bases of the junction left unmatched. This CDR3 is 15 amino acids long. Germline CDR1 and CDR2: MRHNA and SNTAGT. The CDR3 loop reads CASSSTSGGGDTQYF. As DNA, the CDR3 is TGTGCCAGCAGCTCGACTAGCGGGGGGGGAGATACGCAGTATTTT.

The chain carries TRBV27 and TRBJ1-6, with TRBD1 matching 7 bases. Germline V gene data show CDR1 as MNHEY and CDR2 as SMNVEV (reference sequence). V was pared by 2 bases and J by 10 bases, with 2 bases of the junction left unmatched. The CDR3 runs to 13 residues. In DNA, the CDR3 is TGTGCCAGCAGTTTACAGGGGGTGTCACCCCTCCACTTT. Its translation is CASSLQGVSPLHF.

The V and J genes are TRBV11-1 and TRBJ2-1, with 7 bases that match TRBD2. V trimming: 5 bases; J trimming: 4 bases; junction bases outside the gene matches: 8. This CDR3 has 15 residues. CDR1 is SGHAT and CDR2 is FQDESV in the germline V gene (reference sequence). The CDR3 sequence is CASSPKERGYNEQFF. CDR3 DNA: TGTGCCAGCAGCCCCAAAGAGCGGGGTTACAATGAGCAGTTCTTC.

The gene calls are TRBV29-1 and TRBJ1-1; D gene unclear. The length of the CDR3 is 11 residues. V lost 7 bases, J lost 0 bases, and 6 bases lay in between. In germline, CDR1 is SQVTM, CDR2 ANQGSEA. The CDR3 region is CSAEVNTEAFF. The DNA of the CDR3 is TGCAGCGCCGAGGTGAACACTGAAGCTTTCTTT.

V and J are TRBV5-1 and TRBJ2-5, with a weak D call TRBD1 (6 bases). Between the trimmed V and J ends, which lost 2 bases and 5 bases, there was a span of 13 bases. The germline CDR1 and CDR2 sequences are SGHRS and YFSETQ. The CDR3 runs to 14 residues. CDR3 region: CASSFGGDFETQYF. The CDR3 nucleotides are TGCGCCAGCAGCTTTGGGGGCGATTTCGAGACCCAGTACTTC.

The chain recombines TRBV18 with TRBJ2-3, with D uncertain. Trimming stripped 0 bases from V and 6 bases from J, with 16 bases between. The germline CDR1 and CDR2 sequences are KGHSH and LQKENI. The CDR3 has 16 amino acids. The CDR3 here is CASSPPDRVHTDTQYF. Here the CDR3 DNA reads TGTGCCAGCTCACCACCGGATCGGGTGCACACGGATACGCAGTATTTT.

This sequence joins TRBV29-1 and TRBJ2-3, with D perhaps TRBD1 (6 bases). The ends were cut back, 6 bases at V and 6 bases at J, with 19 bases in the middle. This CDR3 has 14 amino acids. CDR1 is SQVTM and CDR2 is ANQGSEA in the germline V gene. Written as DNA, the CDR3 is TGCAGCGTGTTCACTCCCAGGGGAACGGATACGCAGTATTTT. Translating gives CSVFTPRGTDTQYF.

The chain carries TRBV5-1 and TRBJ2-2; 10 bases agree with TRBD1. J gave up 4 bases and V 2 bases, and 11 bases lay outside the gene matches. CDR3 length: 18 residues. Germline V gives CDR1 SGHRS, CDR2 YFSETQ. The CDR3 loop is CASSFRETTGGGTGELFF. The CDR3, as DNA: TGCGCCAGCAGCTTCCGAGAAACGACAGGGGGCGGCACCGGGGAGCTGTTTTTT.

The chain uses TRBV6-5 and TRBJ2-1, with 16 bases fitting TRBD2. The CDR3 is made up of 15 amino acids. Germline V gene sequence: CDR1 MNHEY, CDR2 SVGAGI. V dropped 6 bases and J dropped 8; count of bases not matched to a gene: 4. The CDR3 sequence is CASSSGLAGGDEQFF. DNA of the CDR3: TGTGCCAGCAGCTCGGGACTAGCGGGGGGGGATGAGCAGTTCTTC.

This chain links TRBV6-4 with TRBJ2-1; the D is unclear. The CDR3 has 15 amino acids. Trimming removed 4 bases at V and 0 bases at J, with 10 bases between. CDR1 MRHNA and CDR2 SNTAGT come from the germline V gene. CDR3 region: CASSGKRLSYNEQFF. The CDR3 DNA sequence: TGTGCCAGCAGTGGAAAGAGGCTCTCCTACAATGAGCAGTTCTTC.

A single count supports this clone. This chain uses TRBV30 with TRBJ1-3; no clear D gene. The CDR3 totals 13 residues. Trimming took 0 bases from V and 4 from J, leaving 7 bases between them. The germline V gene has CDR1 GTSNPN and CDR2 SVGIG (reference sequence). The CDR3 nucleotides are TGTGCCTGGAGTGTCTCCCTCGGAAACACCATATATTTT. As protein: CAWSVSLGNTIYF.

This clone has just a few counts. The J gene is TRBJ1-6, the V gene TRBV6-5, with 9 bases identical to TRBD1. Germline CDR1 and CDR2: MNHEY and SVGAGI. The CDR3 sequence is 14 residues long. Trimming at V came to 6 bases and at J to 9 bases, leaving 6 bases not matched to a gene. CDR3 protein: CASRPGQGGSPLHF. The CDR3 DNA reads TGTGCCAGCAGGCCGGGACAGGGAGGTTCACCCCTCCACTTT.

This clone has a handful of counts. This rearrangement joins TRBV10-2 to TRBJ1-4; D call uncertain. Germline-derived CDR1 and CDR2 are WSHSY and SAAADI. The CDR3 runs 15 residues. The V end lost 1 base, the J end lost 9 bases, and 15 bases lay between the germline ends. The CDR3: CASSELQQVVQKLFF. CDR3 DNA: TGCGCCAGCAGTGAGTTACAGCAAGTGGTTCAAAAACTGTTTTTT.

The chain joins TRBV4-1 to TRBJ1-4; D is ambiguous. Germline values: CDR1 MGHRA, CDR2 YSYEKL. The V gene lost 0 bases and the J gene lost 8 bases, with 13 bases spanning the gap. CDR3 length: 15 amino acids. The CDR3 sequence is CASSQERVGMEKLFF. CDR3 DNA sequence: TGCGCCAGCAGCCAAGAACGGGTCGGGATGGAAAAACTGTTTTTT.

The chain employs TRBV2 and TRBJ1-1, with no clear D. The CDR3 is made up of 13 amino acids. V lost 7 bases to trimming and J lost 2 bases, with 11 bases between them. CDR1 and CDR2 (germline): SNHLY, FYNNEI. The CDR3 loop is CASIKEGNTEAFF. The DNA for the CDR3 is TGTGCCAGCATTAAGGAGGGTAACACTGAAGCTTTCTTT.

The CDR3 protein is CASSEAIGVIGDTQYF. The CDR3 DNA reads TGTGCCAGCAGTGAAGCGATAGGAGTTATAGGAGATACGCAGTATTTT. The genes are TRBV6-1 and TRBJ2-3, with unresolved D. There are 16 residues in the CDR3. Germline CDR1 and CDR2: MNHNS and SASEGT. V lost 0 bases, J lost 5 bases, and 15 bases lay in between.

The CDR3 DNA sequence: TGTGCCTGGAGTGGGACAGGGAGTAAGGGTGAAAAACTGTTTTTT. It encodes CAWSGTGSKGEKLFF. The chain links TRBV30 to TRBJ1-4; TRBD1 agrees at 8 bases. V gave up 1 base and J gave up 7 bases; unmatched junction bases: 8. CDR1 and CDR2 (germline): GTSNPN, SVGIG (reference sequence). There are 15 residues in the CDR3.

J is TRBJ2-2 and V is TRBV4-2, with 7 bases fitting TRBD1. This CDR3 comprises 16 residues. The germline V gene encodes CDR1 LGHNA and CDR2 YNFKEQ. With V trimmed by 4 bases and J by 3 bases, 8 bases remained unmatched. This chain's CDR3 is CASSRDRDSYTGELFF. CDR3 nucleotide sequence: TGTGCCAGCAGCCGAGACAGGGATTCGTACACCGGGGAGCTGTTTTTT.

The chain carries TRBV29-1 and TRBJ1-2; 8 bases match TRBD1. The CDR3 is made up of 13 amino acids. Looked up from germline, CDR1 is SQVTM and CDR2 is ANQGSEA. Unmatched junction bases numbered 6, after V lost 4 bases and J lost 5 bases. The CDR3 bases are TGCAGCGTTGCCCCAGGGGGCGGGTATGGCTACACCTTC. Translated: CSVAPGGGYGYTF.

J is TRBJ2-7 and V is TRBV5-1; TRBD1 aligns across 10 bases. V shed 3 bases, J shed 5 bases, and the junction held 5 bases outside the gene matches. Germline V CDR1 and CDR2: SGHRS, YFSETQ. This CDR3 contains 14 residues. The CDR3 nucleotides are TGCGCCAGCAGCTGGGGACAGGGGTCCAACGAGCAGTACTTC. It is translated as CASSWGQGSNEQYF. The complete variable domain, with remaining parts taken from reference TRBV5-1 and TRBJ2-7, reads KAGVTQTPRYLIKTRGQQVTLSCSPISGHRSVSWYQQTPGQGLQFLFEYFSETQRNKGNFPGRFSGRQFSNSRSEMNVSTLELGDSALYLCASSWGQGSNEQYFGPGTRLTVT.

This chain links TRBV7-3 with TRBJ2-5; tentatively, D is TRBD1 (6 bases). The CDR3 runs to 16 residues. Germline V gene lookup returns CDR1 SGHTA and CDR2 FQGTGA. V was pared by 0 bases and J by 5 bases, with 16 bases between. CDR3 loop: CASSLTGSRQVETQYF. CDR3 DNA sequence: TGTGCCAGCAGCTTAACGGGGAGTAGACAGGTGGAGACCCAGTACTTC.

This clone was found once. The rearrangement links TRBV10-3 to TRBJ2-2, with D perhaps matching TRBD1 (6 bases). V lost 9 bases, J lost 2 bases, and 10 bases lay in between. Germline CDR1 is ENHRY and CDR2 is SYGVKD. This CDR3 comprises 13 residues. The CDR3 protein is CAILQGNTGELFF. In DNA, the CDR3 is TGTGCCATTCTACAGGGAAACACCGGGGAGCTGTTTTTT.

This chain joins TRBV27 and TRBJ2-7; 11 positions match TRBD2. J lost 0 bases, V lost 8 bases, and 9 bases had no gene match. The CDR3 has 16 amino acids. CDR1 and CDR2 from the germline V gene are MNHEY and SMNVEV (reference sequence). The CDR3: CASGPLAGGLSYEQYF. In DNA, the CDR3 is TGTGCCAGCGGTCCCCTAGCGGGGGGCCTCTCCTACGAGCAGTACTTC.

This chain links TRBV7-3 with TRBJ2-2; TRBD2 matches at 10 bases. CDR3 length equals 18 residues. After removal of 4 bases from V and 4 bases from J, the junction contained 12 bases not matched to a gene. The germline gives CDR1 SGHTA, CDR2 FQGTGA. The CDR3 spells CASSSLGRAGGSTGELFF. The CDR3 region has the DNA TGTGCCAGCAGCTCCTTAGGCCGAGCGGGGGGGAGCACCGGGGAGCTGTTTTTT.

This sequence joins TRBV7-9 and TRBJ1-2; weak D call: TRBD1 (5 bases). The CDR3 contains 17 residues. The ends were cut back, 5 bases at V and 4 bases at J, with 23 bases in the middle. In germline, CDR1 is SEHNR, CDR2 FQNEAQ (reference sequence). The DNA for the CDR3 is TGTGCCAGCAGCCAGCAGCGGGGGGTCAATGTCGCCTATGGCTACACCTTC. This translates into CASSQQRGVNVAYGYTF.

This clone appeared once. The chain recombines TRBV6-6 with TRBJ2-3; no clear D. The CDR3 sequence is 14 residues long. The germline gives CDR1 MNHNY, CDR2 SVGAGI (reference sequence). The V gene lost 2 bases and the J gene lost 5 bases, with 11 bases spanning the gap. The DNA for the CDR3 is TGTGCCAGCAGTTACGGCACAGTGGTAGATACGCAGTATTTT. Amino acid sequence: CASSYGTVVDTQYF.